This T cell receptor (beta chain) was retrieved from a study of spatial heterogeneity in lung cancer (dated by TCRdb to the late 2010s). General notes on the study: Beta-chain transcripts were consistently detected in greater numbers than alpha-chain transcripts, which likely reflects a higher abundance of beta-chain transcripts. In the raw uncorrected reads, each unique combination of TCR and UMI appeared more than ten times on average. In non-small cell lung cancer, the study made a quantitative comparison of TCR alpha and beta repertoires among multiple tumor regions, matched nontumor lung and blood. Nonsynonymous mutation counts, determined by whole-exome sequencing of tumor tissue, were related to features of the TCR repertoire. At surgery, some 220 tumor regions, around 64 matched nontumor lung samples and 56 PBMC samples were TCR-sequenced for both alpha and beta chains.

Library preparation employed 5' RACE. The reads were generated on a NextSeq 500. To allow correction of PCR and sequencing errors, the TCR library protocol tagged every TCR cDNA molecule with a unique molecular identifier. Per the source publication's procedure: Decombinator tools were used for TCR identification, UMI-based error correction and CDR3 extraction. Expanded TCRs were defined as those above a frequency of 2 per 1,000, corresponding to the top 1% of the tumor frequency distribution. Renyi diversity was computed with the R vegan package after each repertoire had been subsampled 100 times to 5,000 TCRs. CDR3 similarity networks were constructed using string-kernel similarity of amino acid triplets, with links drawn between CDR3s whose pairwise similarity was above 0.82. TCRdb passed the public sequencing reads through fastp at Q25 and MiXCR, retaining productive beta sequences. One record per CDR3 amino acid sequence lists the most common genes and DNA. The V and J calls and clone size are TCRdb's, not the authors'. This sample holds some 14,000 distinct CDR3 sequences; over 5% were observed only once. The top ten constitute about 35% of the sample.

This clonotype has a count of ten or more. No antigen is known for it. Base quality data are lacking; no much larger clone is found one base away. Being off target in a library aimed at alpha chains, this beta chain has a size of little meaning. Looking up the germline V gene yields CDR1 MNHEY and CDR2 SVGAGI. V is clipped by 6 bases and J by 3 bases, and the sequence between their germline boundaries is 11 bases long. The cysteine opens and the phenylalanine closes a CDR3 of 13 amino acids. Of the read, only the CDR3 DNA is kept; its 39 bases are in frame from base 1. Overall results and qualifications from the work: Additional single-cell paired TCR alpha and beta sequencing was considered necessary to confirm, at a functional level, the hypothesis that regional TCRs recognize regional mutations.

According to the study, the label for this sample's time point signals: sample taken at primary tumor resection. TCR sequencing used whole RNA extracted from tumor and nontumor lung tissue, or from cryopreserved PBMC samples, without cell sorting. Donors were around 71 patients with early-stage, untreated non-small cell lung cancer from the lung TRACERx cohort. Only patients with enough RNA available from two or more tumor regions were chosen for TCR sequencing. The receptor was isolated from a human donor with early-stage non-small cell lung cancer. The sequence joins TRBV6-5 to TRBJ1-2; the D gene identity is not certain. The sample consisted of lung tumor tissue, taken at surgery. The CDR3 loop reads CASRPQSYYGYTF. In nucleotide form, the sequence is TGTGCCAGCAGGCCGCAAAGTTACTATGGCTACACCTTC.